The clone carrying this T cell receptor (beta chain) came up a few times. CDR3 length: 13 amino acids. Per the germline V gene, CDR1 is GTSNPN and CDR2 is SVGIG (reference sequence). Trimming removed 3 bases at V and 4 bases at J, with 10 bases between. The sample comes from a study of blood T cell repertoires in COVID-19. The overall study: Collection of acute and convalescent COVID-19 samples took place in the United States, Italy and Spain. The cDNA or gDNA used as material had been derived from T cells, B-cell-depleted T cells, or PBMCs.

Authors' methods: It was from reference gene primer amplification that nucleated cell counts were estimated. Sequenced by immunoSEQ multiplex PCR; TCRdb stores in-frame clones only, minus some. The D gene and trimming were derived from the DNA, and the V and J assignments and clone size from that table. Among 200,000 to 250,000 clones listed, 88% were seen once. The clonotype originates from a woman aged 55-69 years with acute or convalescent COVID-19. Source material: peripheral blood. The rearrangement links TRBV30 to TRBJ1-5; TRBD1 is a possible D gene (6 bases). CDR3 nucleotides: TGTGCCTGGAGCTGGGACACAAATCAGCCCCAGCATTTT. Translating gives CAWSWDTNQPQHF.